This entry features one TCR beta chain sequence. This sample was included in a study of radiotherapy plus CTLA-4 blockade in lung cancer. The CDR3 has 15 amino acids. In germline, CDR1 is SGDLS, CDR2 YYNGEE. After removal of 0 bases from V and 1 base from J, the junction contained 3 bases not matched to a gene. TCRdb keeps only in-frame clones here, not all; method: immunoSEQ multiplex PCR. Of under 50,000 clones detected, 79% appear once; the ten largest clones hold under 25%. The sequence was obtained from a human donor with non-small cell lung cancer that progressed on radiotherapy plus ipilimumab. The chain combines TRBV9 with TRBJ1-1, with TRBD1 identical over 7 bases. The specimen comprised peripheral blood, sampled from a patient treated with radiotherapy plus ipilimumab. In DNA, the CDR3 is TGTGCCAGCAGCGTAGGGAACAGGGGGAACACTGAAGCTTTCTTT. This translates into CASSVGNRGNTEAFF.